Listed below are T cell receptor beta chains from one sample, sequenced in a study of CD8 T cells in Susac syndrome. MiXCR, applied by TCRdb to the immunoSEQ multiplex PCR reads, yields one record per CDR3 protein. The repertoire holds 70,000 to 100,000 distinct CDR3 sequences, with about 93% as singletons. The sequenced sample consisted of CD8+ T cells from PBMCs. The receptors were gathered from a human donor in good health. Both conserved end residues are part of each CDR3. The order of the fields is CDR3 protein, CDR3 DNA, V gene, clone size, D gene, J gene. The D gene is left open where the match is weak. Where a row states a size, it is once, few, many or the class of an expanded clone; other rows omit it.

CASSEANYEQYF,TGTGCCAGCAGTGAGGCCAACTACGAGCAGTACTTC,TRBV2,NA,NA,TRBJ2-7
CSVVEGMNTEAFF,TGCAGCGTTGTGGAGGGGATGAACACTGAAGCTTTCTTT,TRBV29-1,NA,NA,TRBJ1-1
CASSRETGTDIYEQYF,TGCGCCAGCAGCCGGGAAACCGGGACGGATATCTACGAGCAGTACTTC,TRBV4-1,NA,NA,TRBJ2-7
CSVGKNDNAYEQYF,TGCAGCGTTGGAAAGAACGACAACGCCTACGAGCAGTACTTC,TRBV29-1,NA,NA,TRBJ2-7
CASSPPGDEQYF,TGTGCCAGCAGCCCCCCGGGGGACGAGCAGTACTTC,TRBV3-1,NA,NA,TRBJ2-7
CASSPQGWRQPQHF,TGTGCCAGCAGCCCACAGGGTTGGCGGCAGCCCCAGCATTTT,TRBV14,NA,NA,TRBJ1-5
CASSRGTGVAEAFF,TGCGCCAGCAGCAGGGGGACAGGGGTCGCTGAAGCTTTCTTT,TRBV5-1,NA,TRBD1,TRBJ1-1
CASSVGDDNEQYF,TGTGCCAGCAGCGTAGGGGACGATAACGAGCAGTACTTC,TRBV9,once,NA,TRBJ2-7
CASSRTDTEAFF,TGTGCCAGCAGTCGGACAGACACTGAAGCTTTCTTT,TRBV16,NA,NA,TRBJ1-1
CATSRDIGHFSPLHF,TGTGCCACCAGCAGAGATATAGGACATTTTTCACCCCTCCACTTT,TRBV15,once,NA,TRBJ1-6
CASSPLAGYGYEQYF,TGTGCCAGCTCACCACTAGCGGGCTATGGCTACGAGCAGTACTTC,TRBV18,once,TRBD2,TRBJ2-7
CAIYAGTSYNEQFF,TGTGCCATCTACGCGGGGACCTCCTACAATGAGCAGTTCTTC,TRBV7-9,NA,NA,TRBJ2-1
CSARDLTSGELYEQYF,TGCAGTGCTAGAGATCTGACTAGCGGAGAGTTGTACGAGCAGTACTTC,TRBV20-1,NA,TRBD2,TRBJ2-7
CASSYSARGAEFRRSYNEQFF,TGTGCCAGCAGTTACTCGGCGAGAGGGGCCGAGTTTAGGAGATCCTACAATGAGCAGTTCTTC,TRBV6-5,once,NA,TRBJ2-1
CSAVGVTGNTIYF,TGCAGTGCCGTCGGAGTCACTGGAAACACCATATATTTT,TRBV20-1,NA,NA,TRBJ1-3
CASSYSDGNTIYF,TGTGCCAGCAGTTACTCAGATGGAAACACCATATATTTT,TRBV6-5,few,NA,TRBJ1-3
CASSLLPSSSYEQYF,TGTGCCAGCAGCTTGCTACCGTCGAGCTCCTACGAGCAGTACTTC,TRBV5-5,NA,NA,TRBJ2-7
CASSLRGLGYNEQFF,TGCGCCAGCAGCCTCCGGGGGCTCGGATACAATGAGCAGTTCTTC,TRBV4-1,NA,NA,TRBJ2-1
CASSPWGVGTNEKLFF,TGTGCCAGCAGCCCTTGGGGGGTAGGAACTAATGAAAAACTGTTTTTT,TRBV6-1,NA,NA,TRBJ1-4
CASSFGGGSYEQYF,TGTGCCAGCAGTTTCGGGGGAGGGAGCTACGAGCAGTACTTC,TRBV27,few,TRBD2,TRBJ2-7
CASSPGRTEAFF,TGTGCCTCTTCCCCGGGAAGGACTGAAGCTTTCTTT,TRBV7-9,few,NA,TRBJ1-1
CASSYGTRYEKLFF,TGTGCCAGCAGCTACGGGACACGGTATGAAAAACTGTTTTTT,TRBV7-9,NA,NA,TRBJ1-4
CASSPLDTMNTEAFF,TGTGCCAGCAGCCCCCTTGACACGATGAACACTGAAGCTTTCTTT,TRBV3-1,NA,NA,TRBJ1-1